This TCR beta chain appears in the sequencing data of a study of chronic HIV infection and antiretroviral therapy. This clonotype has at least ten counts. TCRdb analysed the 5' RACE reads with MiXCR anew, one entry per CDR3 protein. The data contain more than 30,000 distinct CDR3 sequences, 8% to 10% of them singletons. This CDR3 spans 14 amino acids. Germline assignment: CDR1 SNHLY and CDR2 FYNNEI. Trimming removed 6 bases from V and 7 bases from J, with 18 bases in between. The V gene is TRBV2, the J gene TRBJ2-5; D gene unclear. The sequence came from an adult who had HIV and had not received antiretroviral therapy, or was an uninfected healthy control (not recorded which). Input material: peripheral blood. CDR3 sequence reads: CASSADLSRRTQYF. CDR3 coding DNA: TGTGCCAGCAGCGCGGACCTGAGCCGGAGGACCCAGTACTTC.